This T cell receptor beta chain was sequenced for a study of identical twins. TCRdb processed the 5' RACE reads anew with MiXCR; each CDR3 protein has one entry. The data show a few hundred thousand distinct CDR3 sequences, around 9.6% seen once. The CDR3 is made up of 14 amino acids. The V end lost 4 bases, the J end lost 3 bases, and 14 bases lay between the germline ends. Germline-derived CDR1 and CDR2 are SGHDT and YYEEEE. This same sample was also taken into another study, of yellow fever vaccine responses in identical twins.

The sequencing input was PBMCs. This receptor was identified in a woman younger than 35 in good health. This chain connects TRBV5-6 to TRBJ2-7; D is unclear. CDR3 region: CASSTGLASYEQYF. Written as DNA, the CDR3 is TGTGCCAGCAGCACCGGGCTCGCGAGCTACGAGCAGTACTTC.